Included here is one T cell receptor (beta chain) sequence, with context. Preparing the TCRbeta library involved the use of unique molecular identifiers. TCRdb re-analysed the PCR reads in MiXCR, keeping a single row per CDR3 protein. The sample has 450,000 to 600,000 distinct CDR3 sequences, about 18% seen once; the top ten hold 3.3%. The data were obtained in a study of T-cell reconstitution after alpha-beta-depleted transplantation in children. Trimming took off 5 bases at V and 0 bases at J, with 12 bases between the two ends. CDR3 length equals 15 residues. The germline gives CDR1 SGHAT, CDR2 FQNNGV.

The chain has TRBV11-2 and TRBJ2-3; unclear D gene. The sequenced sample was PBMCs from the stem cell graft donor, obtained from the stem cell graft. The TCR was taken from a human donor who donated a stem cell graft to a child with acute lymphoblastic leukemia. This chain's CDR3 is CASSRDRFSTDTQYF. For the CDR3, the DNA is TGTGCCAGCAGCCGCGATCGGTTTAGCACAGATACGCAGTATTTT. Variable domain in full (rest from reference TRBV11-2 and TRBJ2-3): EAGVAQSPRYKIIEKRQSVAFWCNPISGHATLYWYQQILGQGPKLLIQFQNNGVVDDSQLPKDRFSAERLKGVDSTLKIQPAKLEDSAVYLCASSRDRFSTDTQYFGPGTRLTVL.